Sequencing of this T cell receptor (beta chain) was carried out in a study of blood T cell repertoires in COVID-19. Study information: The samples span acute and convalescent COVID-19 from the United States, Italy and Spain. PBMCs, B-cell-depleted T cells, or T cells were the source of the cDNA or gDNA that made up the material.

The protocol was immunoSEQ multiplex PCR, while the TCRdb copy is restricted to in-frame clones and leaves out a portion. The repertoire has approximately 55,000 clones, around 80% of them found once; the top ten carry approximately 21%. Germline lookup yields CDR1 ENHRY and CDR2 SYGVKD. Unmatched junction bases numbered 5, after V lost 4 bases and J lost 1 base. CDR3 length: 17 residues. The origin of this receptor is a man aged 25 to 45 with COVID-19, enrolled during active disease. This rearrangement joins TRBV10-3 to TRBJ1-5; 12 bases are shared with TRBD1. Material: peripheral blood. CDR3 loop: CAISGGTGGRSNQPQHF. The CDR3 nucleotides read TGTGCCATCAGTGGCGGGACAGGGGGCCGAAGCAATCAGCCCCAGCATTTT.